Detailed here is one T cell receptor (beta chain). This entry comes from a study of blood T cell repertoires in COVID-19. About the study: Researchers got acute and convalescent COVID-19 samples from the United States, Italy and Spain.

Some clones are missing from TCRdb's copy, which holds only in-frame ones; the method was immunoSEQ multiplex PCR. Found here are 250,000 to 300,000 clones, about 80% of them singletons; the top ten hold roughly 3.2%. Germline-derived CDR1 and CDR2 are KGHSH and LQKENI. The CDR3 contains 18 residues. Trimming removed 2 bases from V and 0 bases from J; junction bases left unmatched: 5. Material: PBMCs or T cells enriched from blood (not recorded which). The gene calls are TRBV18 and TRBJ2-2, with TRBD2 identical over 11 bases. The origin of this receptor is a man aged 50 to 59 who had recovered from COVID-19. The CDR3 loop reads CASSPGIAGGPNTGELFF. The CDR3, as DNA: TGTGCCAGCTCACCAGGGATAGCGGGAGGGCCGAACACCGGGGAGCTGTTTTTT.